The clone carrying this T cell receptor (beta chain) came up many times. This may stem from a read error, because a much larger clone lies one nucleotide away. Through a sample-barcoded 5' primer and a J-beta primer mix, a second PCR was run for roughly 7 to 12 cycles. Each CDR3 protein is one row after TCRdb ran MiXCR on the 5' RACE reads. The sample records about 770,000 distinct CDR3 sequences, 40% to 50% being singletons. This sample was taken from a study of blood T cells in healthy people across ages. Staff drew around 10 milliliters of peripheral blood from each donor. Each sample used at least 7 million PBMCs. Germline CDR1 LGHDT, CDR2 YNNKEL (reference sequence). The CDR3 is 14 amino acids.

The TCR sequence derives from a man in his 60s in good health. This sequence joins TRBV3-1 and TRBJ2-1, with D perhaps TRBD2 (5 bases). The last part of the DNA fits TRBJ2-7 better; the J call may be wrong. Sequencing input: blood. The DNA of the CDR3 is TGTGCCAGCAGCCAAGAAGAGCGGTACAATGAGCAGTACTTC. Amino acid sequence: CASSQEERYNEQYF.